Following are 2 T cell receptor beta chains from one sample sequenced in a study of OX40 agonist ivuxolimab in advanced cancers. Some clones are missing from TCRdb's copy, which holds only in-frame ones; the method was immunoSEQ multiplex PCR. The data contain approximately 14,000 clones, roughly nine tenths of them singletons. Material: CD4+ or CD8+ T cells sorted from blood, obtained in a trial of the OX40 agonist ivuxolimab. The receptors were sampled from an adult with an advanced solid tumor such as melanoma, head and neck, liver or kidney cancer.

The rearrangement joins TRBV19 to TRBJ2-1; tentative D call: TRBD1 (7 bases). Germline loops: CDR1 LNHDA, CDR2 SQIVND (reference sequence). Between the trimmed V and J ends, which lost 6 bases and 7 bases, there was a span of 16 bases. This CDR3 is built from 14 residues. CDR3 coding DNA: TGTGCCAGTAGCACAGGGGAGGTTGTTAATGAGCAGTTCTTC. It encodes CASSTGEVVNEQFF.

This clone was counted once. The V call is TRBV27, the J call TRBJ1-1; 9 bases map to TRBD1. CDR3 length: 15 amino acids. The germline gives CDR1 MNHEY, CDR2 SMNVEV (reference sequence). V trimming: 1 base; J trimming: 6 bases; junction bases outside the gene matches: 6. The CDR3 here is CASSLLGTGSPEAFF. The DNA of the CDR3 is TGTGCCAGCAGTTTATTAGGGACAGGGTCCCCTGAAGCTTTCTTT.